The next 20 T cell receptor beta chains were all read from a single sample in a study of blood T cell repertoires in COVID-19. This table comes from immunoSEQ multiplex PCR, and its TCRdb copy is limited to in-frame clones, with some not included. The sample lists 40,000 to 50,000 clones, around 86% occurring once. The material sequenced was peripheral blood. The receptors stem from a woman older than 75 with COVID-19, enrolled during active disease.

The chain joins TRBV28 to TRBJ1-2, with a weak D call TRBD1 (6 bases). V lost 5 bases and J lost 4, with 20 bases in between. Germline loops: CDR1 MDHEN, CDR2 SYDVKM. The CDR3 has 16 residues. The CDR3 region has the DNA TGTGCCAGCAGTCAAGGGGGGGGAGGTCTGGGCTATGGCTACACCTTC. This sequence encodes CASSQGGGGLGYGYTF.

V gene TRBV9 combines with J gene TRBJ2-2, with unresolved D. CDR3 size: 14 residues. Per germline, CDR1 SGDLS and CDR2 YYNGEE. With 4 bases removed from V and 0 bases from J, the gap between germline ends came to 7 bases. The CDR3 DNA is TGTGCCAGCAGCTGGCAGACGAACACCGGGGAGCTGTTTTTT. This sequence encodes CASSWQTNTGELFF.

The chain is built from TRBV10-3 and TRBJ2-3; TRBD1 agrees at 10 bases. Losses at the gene ends were 4 bases for V and 2 bases for J; bases not matched to a gene: 6. Germline V gives CDR1 ENHRY, CDR2 SYGVKD. The CDR3 consists of 16 residues. The CDR3 region has the DNA TGTGCCATCAGTGTACGGGGGACAGGGGTCACAGATACGCAGTATTTT. Its protein is CAISVRGTGVTDTQYF.

The chain's CDR3 is CASNGNSGNTIYF. The CDR3 DNA reads as TGTGCCAGTAACGGGAACTCTGGAAACACCATATATTTT. The chain is built from TRBV19 and TRBJ1-3; D is ambiguous. Germline V gene lookup returns CDR1 LNHDA and CDR2 SQIVND (reference sequence). The CDR3 spans 13 residues. V lost 7 bases to trimming and J lost 0 bases, with 7 bases between them.

The DNA for the CDR3 is TGTGCCAGCAGCCCTTATAGTAGCAGCAGAGCTTTCTTT. It is translated as CASSPYSSSRAFF. The chain has TRBV3-1 (or the pseudogene TRBV3-2) and TRBJ1-1, with D unresolved. V was pared by 4 bases and J by 10 bases, with 16 bases between. Germline CDR1 LGHDT, CDR2 YNNKEL (reference sequence). The CDR3 sequence is 13 residues long.

This chain joins TRBV30 and TRBJ1-5; a possible D gene is TRBD1 (5 bases). The CDR3 extends over 13 amino acids. Germline V gives CDR1 GTSNPN, CDR2 SVGIG (reference sequence). The ends were cut back, 5 bases at V and 4 bases at J, with 12 bases in the middle. CDR3 residues: CAWGGRGNQPQHF. DNA for the CDR3: TGTGCCTGGGGGGGGAGGGGAAATCAGCCCCAGCATTTT.

V and J are TRBV27 and TRBJ2-7; 9 bases line up with TRBD1. Germline trimming cut 5 bases from V and 2 bases from J; bases unmatched to any gene: 7. The germline CDR1 and CDR2 sequences are MNHEY and SMNVEV (reference sequence). This CDR3 is 15 amino acids long. CDR3 region: CASSRPGQGTYEQYF. The CDR3 DNA reads TGTGCCAGCAGTCGTCCGGGACAGGGCACCTACGAGCAGTACTTC.

This clone was counted between two and nine times. The chain employs TRBV24-1 and TRBJ1-5; D perhaps matches TRBD1 (6 bases). V lost 4 bases and J lost 0, with 12 bases in between. Germline V gene sequence: CDR1 KGHDR, CDR2 SFDVKD. The CDR3 spans 16 residues. The CDR3 sequence is CATSEKGHYSNQPQHF. CDR3 sequence (DNA): TGTGCCACCAGTGAAAAGGGACACTATAGCAATCAGCCCCAGCATTTT.

The chain recombines TRBV5-1 with TRBJ2-1; TRBD2 matches at 10 bases. With 2 bases clipped from V and 9 bases from J, the junction kept 11 bases outside the gene matches. CDR3 length: 16 residues. The germline V gene encodes CDR1 SGHRS and CDR2 YFSETQ. DNA for the CDR3: TGCGCCAGCAGCTTTTTGGTAGCGGGAGGTGGGATTGAGCAGTTCTTC. It encodes CASSFLVAGGGIEQFF. The complete variable domain, with remaining parts taken from reference TRBV5-1 and TRBJ2-1, reads KAGVTQTPRYLIKTRGQQVTLSCSPISGHRSVSWYQQTPGQGLQFLFEYFSETQRNKGNFPGRFSGRQFSNSRSEMNVSTLELGDSALYLCASSFLVAGGGIEQFFGPGTRLTVL.

The chain is built from TRBV5-1 and TRBJ1-5; TRBD1 matches at 7 bases. Germline loops: CDR1 SGHRS, CDR2 YFSETQ. The CDR3 loop spans 14 amino acids. The V and J ends lost 0 bases and 5 bases, in that order; junction bases with no gene match: 2. The CDR3 spells CASSLEGADQPQHF. Here the CDR3 DNA reads TGCGCCAGCAGCTTGGAGGGGGCGGATCAGCCCCAGCATTTT.

This rearrangement joins TRBV19 to TRBJ2-1; 12 nucleotides agree with TRBD2. Germline CDR1 reads LNHDA; CDR2 reads SQIVND (reference sequence). The CDR3 consists of 16 residues. Germline trimming cut 5 bases from V and 8 bases from J; bases unmatched to any gene: 10. The CDR3 protein is CASSPPSGRAWDEQFF. CDR3 nucleotides: TGTGCCAGTAGTCCCCCTAGCGGGAGGGCCTGGGATGAGCAGTTCTTC.

This chain uses TRBV7-3 with TRBJ1-2; D call uncertain. The CDR3 sequence is 13 residues long. The V gene's germline CDR1 is SGHTA and CDR2 FQGTGA. V lost 1 base, J lost 6 bases, and 9 bases lay in between. The CDR3 spells CASSLRPGDGYTF. CDR3 bases: TGTGCCAGCAGCTTAAGACCAGGCGATGGCTACACCTTC. The full variable domain, in which reference TRBV7-3 and TRBJ1-2 provide the parts outside the CDR3, is GAGVSQTPSNKVTEKGKYVELRCDPISGHTALYWYRQSLGQGPEFLIYFQGTGAADDSGLPNDRFFAVRPEGSVSTLKIQRTERGDSAVYLCASSLRPGDGYTFGSGTRLTVV.

The chain couples TRBV18 to TRBJ2-7; TRBD1 aligns across 7 bases. Looked up from germline, CDR1 is KGHSH and CDR2 is LQKENI. V trimming: 0 bases; J trimming: 4 bases; junction bases outside the gene matches: 3. This CDR3 contains 14 residues. For the CDR3, the DNA is TGTGCCAGCTCACCACCCAGGGGACAGTACGAGCAGTACTTC. Encoded protein: CASSPPRGQYEQYF.

V usage is TRBV30 and J usage is TRBJ1-1; possible D gene TRBD1, 5 bases. CDR1 is GTSNPN, CDR2 SVGIG, per germline (reference sequence). This CDR3 is built from 15 residues. Trimming cost V 7 bases and J 0 bases, with 18 bases left between them. The CDR3 is CASDRGDALNTEAFF. The CDR3 DNA sequence: TGTGCCTCCGATCGGGGGGATGCGCTGAACACTGAAGCTTTCTTT. The full variable domain, in which reference TRBV30 and TRBJ1-1 provide the parts outside the CDR3, is SQTIHQWPATLVQPVGSPLSLECTVEGTSNPNLYWYRQAAGRGLQLLFYSVGIGQISSEVPQNLSASRPQDRQFILSSKKLLLSDSGFYLCASDRGDALNTEAFFGQGTRLTVV.

V is TRBV7-9 and J is TRBJ1-1; D is uncertain. The CDR3 consists of 14 residues. Germline values: CDR1 SEHNR, CDR2 FQNEAQ (reference sequence). V lost 6 bases, J lost 0 bases, and 11 bases lay in between. The CDR3 reads CASSSNTVNTEAFF. The CDR3 DNA is TGTGCCAGCAGTTCCAACACAGTGAACACTGAAGCTTTCTTT.

CDR3: CASSPADRGSYEQYF. CDR3 nucleotide sequence: TGTGCCAGCTCACCAGCGGACAGGGGTTCCTACGAGCAGTACTTC. The rearrangement links TRBV18 to TRBJ2-7, with 9 bases fitting TRBD1. CDR3 length: 15 amino acids. The J segment lost 1 base and the V segment lost 2 bases, leaving 3 bases of the junction unmatched. Germline values: CDR1 KGHSH, CDR2 LQKENI.

This clone occurred once. The CDR3 sequence is CASSRGGADLGYTF. The DNA for the CDR3 is TGTGCCAGTAGTAGGGGAGGGGCTGATCTTGGCTACACCTTC. The chain has TRBV19 and TRBJ1-2; D possibly corresponds to TRBD1 (5 bases). V lost 4 bases and J lost 7, with 16 bases in between. The CDR3 is 14 amino acids. CDR1 and CDR2 (germline): LNHDA, SQIVND (reference sequence).

This rearrangement joins TRBV12-5 to TRBJ1-5; 9 positions agree with TRBD1. In germline, CDR1 is LGHNT, CDR2 FRNRAP. This CDR3 is built from 18 residues. V lost 0 bases and J lost 4; bases outside the gene matches: 10. The CDR3 DNA follows: TGTGCTAGTGGTTTGGTAGGCGTTCTCGGGACAGGGAATCAGCCCCAGCATTTT. Protein product: CASGLVGVLGTGNQPQHF.

The rearrangement links TRBV6-5 to TRBJ1-5; 7 nucleotides align to TRBD1. Trimming at V came to 10 bases and at J to 3 bases, leaving 3 bases not matched to a gene. This CDR3 contains 12 residues. The germline V gene has CDR1 MNHEY and CDR2 SVGAGI. CDR3 region: CATGQPNQPQHF. The CDR3 bases are TGTGCCACGGGACAGCCCAATCAGCCCCAGCATTTT.

The chain joins TRBV18 to TRBJ1-2; D not certain. The V and J ends lost 5 bases and 4 bases respectively, with 14 bases between them. Looked up from germline, CDR1 is KGHSH and CDR2 is LQKENI. The CDR3 is 14 amino acids. The DNA of the CDR3 is TGTGCCAGCTCAGTTGCGGGGAAAGGCTATGGCTACACCTTC. This sequence encodes CASSVAGKGYGYTF. Drawing the rest from reference TRBV18 and TRBJ1-2, the complete variable domain is NAGVMQNPRHLVRRRGQEARLRCSPMKGHSHVYWYRQLPEEGLKFMVYLQKENIIDESGMPKERFSAEFPKEGPSILRIQQVVRGDSAAYFCASSVAGKGYGYTFGSGTRLTVV.